This T cell receptor (beta chain) emerged from a study of graft-versus-host responses after intestinal transplantation. The graft tissue was processed, and this released both intraepithelial and lamina propria lymphocytes. This clone showed up just once. Assay: immunoSEQ multiplex PCR; the TCRdb copy retains only in-frame clones and omits some. The sample records 60,000 to 75,000 clones, 89% being singletons. Trimming took 6 bases from V and 7 from J; bases not matched to a gene: 5. Germline assignment: CDR1 MNHNS and CDR2 SASEGT. The CDR3 has 13 residues. The sample was ileum tissue, taken 350 to 400 days after transplant. The receptor was isolated from a human patient who received an intestinal transplant, so some T cells may come from the graft donor. The J gene is TRBJ1-2, the V gene TRBV6-1, with 10 bases aligning to TRBD1. The CDR3 nucleotides are TGTGCCAGCAGGGACAGGGGGAGAGGTGGCTACACCTTC. Amino acids: CASRDRGRGGYTF.